The TCR beta chain described here comes from a study of PD-1 blockade in classical Hodgkin lymphoma. Time point indicated: cycle 4 day 1 (C4D1), after 6 weeks of nivolumab. Every patient relapsed after autologous stem cell transplantation, and brentuximab vedotin exposure varied. Each best response was a complete response, a partial response or progressive disease. Germline CDR1 LGHNA, CDR2 YNFKEQ. This CDR3 has 16 amino acids. Trimming cost V 0 bases and J 4 bases; bases outside gene matches: 5. Only in-frame clones appear in the TCRdb table, and some are missing; sequencing was by immunoSEQ multiplex PCR. The top ten hold 10% of the sample, which has roughly 60,000 clones, 91% seen once.

This sequence joins TRBV4-2 and TRBJ1-1, with 10 bases aligning to TRBD1. The source is a human donor with classical Hodgkin lymphoma. The source was peripheral blood mononuclear cells (PBMCs), collected before the fourth cycle of nivolumab. CDR3 residues: CASSQETGTGATEAFF. As DNA, the CDR3 is TGTGCCAGCAGCCAAGAGACCGGGACAGGGGCCACTGAAGCTTTCTTT.